The entry below gives a single TCR beta chain sequence along with its context. These data originate in a study of blood T cell repertoires in COVID-19. Germline-derived CDR1 and CDR2 are SGHVS and FNYEAQ. The V gene end was trimmed by 5 bases and the J gene end by 5 bases; junction bases not matched to a gene: 8. This CDR3 region has 15 residues. Libraries were prepared by immunoSEQ multiplex PCR; TCRdb keeps only in-frame clonotypes and omits some of them. The data contain about 68,000 clones, over 60% of them singletons. The chain joins TRBV7-6 to TRBJ2-2; 7 bases are a match to TRBD1. The sequence was obtained from a human donor in a cohort sampled during active COVID-19. The sequenced sample consisted of peripheral blood. This chain's CDR3 is CASSVRQGGTGELFF. In DNA form, the CDR3 reads TGTGCCAGCAGCGTAAGACAGGGCGGAACCGGGGAGCTGTTTTTT.